A selection of T cell receptor beta chains follows, all from one sample in a study of blood T cells in healthy people across ages. Via MiXCR, TCRdb re-called the 5' RACE reads, giving one row per CDR3 protein. The repertoire holds fewer than 900,000 distinct CDR3 sequences, with 36% as singletons. Sequencing was done on a sample of blood. The receptor source for this set is a man in his late teens or twenties in good health. Each CDR3 is given with its conserved first and last residue. Each record gives: clone size, D gene, J gene, V gene, CDR3 protein, CDR3 DNA. A D gene is named only where the DNA matches it firmly. Size tells how often a clone was seen (once, few, many) or the class of an expanded clone, and some rows leave it out.

abundance: few; d_gene: TRBD2; j_gene: TRBJ2-1; v_gene: TRBV5-1; CDR3aa: CASSFRLAGGYNEQFF; CDR3nt: TGCGCCAGCAGCTTTAGACTAGCCGGGGGTTACAATGAGCAGTTCTTC
abundance: few; d_gene: TRBD1; j_gene: TRBJ2-7; v_gene: TRBV14; CDR3aa: CASSQQTGDEEQYF; CDR3nt: TGTGCCAGCAGCCAACAGACAGGGGACGAGGAGCAGTACTTC
abundance: .; d_gene: .; j_gene: TRBJ2-3; v_gene: TRBV6-6; CDR3aa: CASSYWGRGTDTQYF; CDR3nt: TGTGCCAGCAGTTACTGGGGCAGGGGCACAGATACGCAGTATTTT
abundance: few; d_gene: .; j_gene: TRBJ2-5; v_gene: TRBV2; CDR3aa: CASSEELTQYF; CDR3nt: TGTGCCAGCAGTGAAGAGCTGACCCAGTACTTC
abundance: .; d_gene: .; j_gene: TRBJ2-2; v_gene: TRBV6-2/TRBV6-3; CDR3aa: CASKRPHTGELFF; CDR3nt: TGTGCCAGCAAGCGACCGCACACCGGGGAGCTGTTTTTT
abundance: many; d_gene: .; j_gene: TRBJ2-1; v_gene: TRBV4-3; CDR3aa: CASSQELGFSSYNEQFF; CDR3nt: TGCGCCAGCAGCCAAGAGCTGGGCTTTAGCTCCTACAATGAGCAGTTCTTC
abundance: .; d_gene: .; j_gene: TRBJ2-7; v_gene: TRBV20-1; CDR3aa: CSAHRGPYNEQYF; CDR3nt: TGCAGTGCCCACCGGGGCCCCTACAATGAGCAGTACTTC
abundance: .; d_gene: .; j_gene: TRBJ1-1; v_gene: TRBV13; CDR3aa: CASSAGPRNTANTEAFF; CDR3nt: TGTGCCAGCAGCGCCGGCCCGCGGAACACAGCGAACACTGAAGCTTTCTTT
abundance: .; d_gene: TRBD2; j_gene: TRBJ2-3; v_gene: TRBV7-2; CDR3aa: CASSPYSLAGGGDTQYF; CDR3nt: TGTGCCAGCAGCCCCTATTCGCTAGCGGGGGGAGGAGATACGCAGTATTTT
abundance: .; d_gene: .; j_gene: TRBJ2-2; v_gene: TRBV10-3; CDR3aa: CAIMGANTGELFF; CDR3nt: TGTGCCATCATGGGGGCGAACACCGGGGAGCTGTTTTTT
abundance: many; d_gene: TRBD1; j_gene: TRBJ2-7; v_gene: TRBV27; CDR3aa: CASSFSQGDDEQYF; CDR3nt: TGTGCCAGCAGTTTCAGTCAGGGGGACGACGAGCAGTACTTC
abundance: many; d_gene: .; j_gene: TRBJ1-2; v_gene: TRBV6-5; CDR3aa: CASSYGGHYGYTF; CDR3nt: TGTGCCAGCAGTTACGGGGGACACTATGGCTACACCTTC
abundance: .; d_gene: .; j_gene: TRBJ2-5; v_gene: TRBV7-2; CDR3aa: CASSLAGLSQETQYF; CDR3nt: TGTGCCAGCAGCTTAGCGGGCTTGTCCCAAGAGACCCAGTACTTC
abundance: few; d_gene: .; j_gene: TRBJ1-2; v_gene: TRBV14; CDR3aa: CASSGWAGANYGYTF; CDR3nt: TGTGCCAGCAGCGGATGGGCAGGGGCTAACTATGGCTACACCTTC
abundance: .; d_gene: TRBD1; j_gene: TRBJ1-4; v_gene: TRBV5-1; CDR3aa: CASSSRFGTGRGGLFF; CDR3nt: TGCGCCAGCAGCTCGCGATTCGGGACAGGCCGGGGAGGACTGTTTTTT
abundance: once; d_gene: .; j_gene: TRBJ1-5; v_gene: TRBV28; CDR3aa: CASSPPEWGADQPQHF; CDR3nt: TGTGCCAGCAGTCCCCCAGAGTGGGGGGCCGATCAGCCCCAGCATTTT
abundance: .; d_gene: TRBD1; j_gene: TRBJ1-1; v_gene: TRBV7-2; CDR3aa: CASRNRDRGNTEAFF; CDR3nt: TGTGCCAGCAGAAACCGGGACAGGGGGAACACTGAAGCTTTCTTT
abundance: few; d_gene: TRBD2; j_gene: TRBJ2-4; v_gene: TRBV27; CDR3aa: CASSVDGGAVDIQYF; CDR3nt: TGTGCCAGCAGCGTCGACGGGGGGGCCGTTGACATTCAGTACTTC
abundance: .; d_gene: .; j_gene: TRBJ2-1; v_gene: TRBV27; CDR3aa: CASSLSRSGGSYNEQFF; CDR3nt: TGTGCCAGCAGTTTATCGCGTTCCGGGGGCTCCTACAATGAGCAGTTCTTC
abundance: .; d_gene: .; j_gene: TRBJ2-5; v_gene: TRBV4-1; CDR3aa: CASSQDSPVVFGETQYF; CDR3nt: TGCGCCAGCAGCCAAGATAGTCCGGTTGTATTTGGCGAGACCCAGTACTTC
abundance: once; d_gene: TRBD1; j_gene: TRBJ2-7; v_gene: TRBV7-2; CDR3aa: CASSLGQGDYNEQYF; CDR3nt: TGTGCCAGCAGCTTAGGACAGGGAGACTACAATGAGCAGTACTTC
abundance: few; d_gene: TRBD1; j_gene: TRBJ2-5; v_gene: TRBV14; CDR3aa: CASSQDTAETGDFSQYF; CDR3nt: TGTGCCAGCAGCCAAGATACCGCGGAGACAGGGGATTTTTCCCAGTACTTC